These T cell receptor beta chains were read from a single sample in a study of shared clonotypes between healthy human individuals. Generated by immunoSEQ multiplex PCR, the TCRdb table keeps only in-frame clones and is missing some. Altogether about 730,000 clones are present, 55% to 80% being singletons, with the ten largest covering under 2%. Sequenced material: memory CD4+ T cells sorted from blood. All receptors come from a woman aged 30 to 39 in good health. CDR3s include the opening cysteine and the closing phenylalanine or tryptophan. D genes are given only for firm matches. Only some rows state a clone size, as once, few, many or a class for expanded clones.

cdr3_length	clone_size	j_call	d_call	v_call	cdr3_aa	cdr3_nt
15	few	TRBJ2-5	.	TRBV7-8	CASSDIGRGEETQYF	TGTGCCAGCAGCGATATAGGCAGGGGGGAAGAGACCCAGTACTTC
15	.	TRBJ2-1	.	TRBV4-1	CASSQGTLRGHEQFF	TGCGCCAGCAGCCAAGGCACTCTCCGAGGGCATGAGCAGTTCTTC
14	.	TRBJ2-5	.	TRBV18	CASSPQGDQETQYF	TGTGCCAGCTCACCACAGGGGGATCAAGAGACCCAGTACTTC
16	few	TRBJ2-1	.	TRBV7-6	CASSLNTGSSYNEQFF	TGTGCCAGCAGCTTAAACACTGGTAGCTCCTACAATGAGCAGTTCTTC
15	.	TRBJ2-2	TRBD1	TRBV27	CASSHRDSGSGELFF	TGTGCCAGCAGCCACCGGGACAGTGGATCTGGGGAGCTGTTTTTT
15	.	TRBJ2-3	.	TRBV18	CASSPLWQNTDTQYF	TGTGCCAGCTCACCACTTTGGCAGAACACAGATACGCAGTATTTT
14	.	TRBJ2-1	TRBD2	TRBV13	CASSARTRSNEQFF	TGTGCCAGCAGCGCCCGGACTAGAAGCAATGAGCAGTTCTTC
12	.	TRBJ1-5	.	TRBV5-6	CASSSHGQPQHF	TGTGCCAGCAGCTCCCATGGTCAGCCCCAGCATTTT
16	.	TRBJ1-1	TRBD1	TRBV7-8	CASSREGQGSLPEAFF	TGTGCCAGCAGTCGAGAGGGACAGGGTTCCCTCCCTGAAGCTTTCTTT
14	.	TRBJ2-7	TRBD2	TRBV5-1	CASSRSGRRYEQYF	TGCGCCAGCAGCCGTAGCGGGAGACGATACGAGCAGTACTTC
11	.	TRBJ2-1	.	TRBV20-1	CSANPNNEQFF	TGCAGTGCTAATCCAAACAATGAGCAGTTCTTC
16	once	TRBJ2-5	TRBD2	TRBV18	CASSAGLAGDQETQYF	TGTGCCAGCTCAGCGGGACTAGCGGGGGACCAAGAGACCCAGTACTTC
14	.	TRBJ2-1	.	TRBV7-9	CASSSSIMRGEQFF	TGTGCCAGCAGCTCGTCAATAATGAGGGGTGAGCAGTTCTTC
13	.	TRBJ2-7	.	TRBV30	CAWSGLSSYEQYF	TGTGCCTGGAGTGGACTAAGCTCCTACGAGCAGTACTTC
14	.	TRBJ2-2	TRBD2	TRBV6-1	CAILSGRITGELFF	TGTGCCATTCTTAGCGGGAGGATTACCGGGGAGCTGTTTTTT
14	.	TRBJ2-5	.	TRBV2	CASIREKSGETQYF	TGTGCCAGCATCCGAGAGAAGTCCGGGGAGACCCAGTACTTC
16	.	TRBJ2-7	TRBD2	TRBV18	CASTTRLAGERYEQYF	TGTGCCAGCACCACTCGACTAGCGGGAGAGAGGTACGAGCAGTACTTC
14	.	TRBJ1-1	.	TRBV18	CASSPGAMNTEAFF	TGTGCCAGCTCACCAGGGGCAATGAACACTGAAGCTTTCTTT
14	.	TRBJ1-2	.	TRBV5-1	CASSLASDNYGYTF	TGCGCCAGCAGCTTGGCCTCCGATAACTATGGCTACACCTTC
15	.	TRBJ2-7	.	TRBV7-8	CASSLSYDGGYEQYF	TGTGCCAGCAGCTTATCGTATGACGGAGGGTACGAGCAGTACTTC
15	.	TRBJ2-5	TRBD2	TRBV30	CAWERASGSWGTQYF	TGTGCCTGGGAAAGGGCTAGCGGGAGTTGGGGGACCCAGTACTTC
13	.	TRBJ1-1	.	TRBV7-2	CASSSHHGFEAFF	TGTGCCAGCAGCTCCCACCACGGGTTTGAAGCTTTCTTT
16	once	TRBJ2-7	TRBD2	TRBV7-2	CASSLATSGSSYEQYF	TGTGCCAGCAGCTTAGCTACTAGCGGGAGCTCCTACGAGCAGTACTTC
15	few	TRBJ2-6	.	TRBV28	CASSLRGAGANVLTF	TGTGCCAGCAGTTTGAGAGGGGCTGGGGCCAACGTCCTGACTTTC
16	.	TRBJ2-7	TRBD2	TRBV5-1	CASNTLGASGMNEQYF	TGCGCCAGCAATACCCTGGGGGCTAGCGGGATGAACGAGCAGTACTTC
17	.	TRBJ2-1	TRBD2	TRBV5-6	CASSPNLGLADHNEQFF	TGTGCCAGCAGCCCCAATTTGGGACTAGCCGATCACAATGAGCAGTTCTTC
14	.	TRBJ2-1	TRBD2	TRBV28	CASIPTSGHNEQFF	TGTGCCAGCATCCCGACTAGCGGCCACAATGAGCAGTTCTTC
16	.	TRBJ2-2	.	TRBV11-2	CASSLVVWSTTGELFF	TGTGCCAGCAGCTTAGTTGTCTGGAGTACCACCGGGGAGCTGTTTTTT
16	few	TRBJ2-3	.	TRBV1	CTSDPPPGQGSDTQYF	TGCACCAGCGACCCCCCACCGGGACAGGGGTCAGATACGCAGTATTTT
14	.	TRBJ2-6	.	TRBV7-2	CASSFSSGANVLTF	TGTGCCAGCAGCTTCTCTTCTGGGGCCAACGTCCTGACTTTC
15	few	TRBJ2-3	.	TRBV7-3	CASSSTGTDLDTQYF	TGTGCCAGCAGCTCAACCGGGACCGACTTGGATACGCAGTATTTT
12	.	TRBJ2-2	.	TRBV11-2	CASSLGTGELFF	TGTGCCAGCAGCCTCGGGACCGGGGAGCTGTTTTTT
15	.	TRBJ2-1	TRBD2	TRBV18	CASSPLAGSRGEQFF	TGTGCCAGCTCACCATTAGCGGGAAGCCGCGGTGAGCAGTTCTTC
15	.	TRBJ1-4	.	TRBV2	CASRRSGTENEKLFF	TGTGCCAGCAGGCGGTCTGGGACGGAGAATGAAAAACTGTTTTTT
16	.	TRBJ2-3	TRBD2	TRBV5-8	CASSLRNLAGADTQYF	TGTGCCAGCAGCTTAAGGAATCTAGCGGGAGCAGATACGCAGTATTTT
14	few	TRBJ2-2	TRBD1	TRBV15	CATSRDRYTGELFF	TGTGCCACCAGCCGGGACAGATACACCGGGGAGCTGTTTTTT
15	.	TRBJ2-7	.	TRBV28	CASSLSAEGTPEQYF	TGTGCCAGCAGTCTCTCAGCGGAAGGAACCCCCGAGCAGTACTTC
14	few	TRBJ2-1	TRBD1	TRBV5-1	CASSDQGVHNEQFF	TGCGCCAGCAGCGACCAGGGGGTTCACAATGAGCAGTTCTTC
12	few	TRBJ2-7	.	TRBV2	CASIKGTYEQYF	TGTGCCAGCATAAAGGGAACCTACGAGCAGTACTTC
16	.	TRBJ2-3	.	TRBV19	CASSPLLGRGTDTQYF	TGTGCCAGTAGTCCTCTCCTAGGGCGGGGCACAGATACGCAGTATTTT
13	.	TRBJ1-1	.	TRBV29-1	CTVQSPENTEAFF	TGCACCGTACAAAGTCCGGAGAACACTGAAGCTTTCTTT
15	.	TRBJ2-3	.	TRBV6-6	CASSYSPDNTDTQYF	TGTGCCAGCAGTTACTCGCCGGACAACACAGATACGCAGTATTTT
16	.	TRBJ2-5	TRBD2	TRBV4-1	CASSQDASGRFETQYF	TGCGCCAGCAGCCAAGATGCTAGCGGGAGGTTTGAGACCCAGTACTTC
14	.	TRBJ2-3	.	TRBV9	CASSVEPGADTQYF	TGTGCCAGCAGCGTAGAGCCAGGGGCAGATACGCAGTATTTT
15	.	TRBJ2-1	TRBD2	TRBV11-1	CASSSTSGDYNEQFF	TGTGCCAGCAGCTCCACTAGCGGAGATTACAATGAGCAGTTCTTC
15	.	TRBJ2-5	TRBD1	TRBV19	CASSSYDRGRETQYF	TGTGCCAGTAGTTCCTACGACAGGGGCCGGGAGACCCAGTACTTC